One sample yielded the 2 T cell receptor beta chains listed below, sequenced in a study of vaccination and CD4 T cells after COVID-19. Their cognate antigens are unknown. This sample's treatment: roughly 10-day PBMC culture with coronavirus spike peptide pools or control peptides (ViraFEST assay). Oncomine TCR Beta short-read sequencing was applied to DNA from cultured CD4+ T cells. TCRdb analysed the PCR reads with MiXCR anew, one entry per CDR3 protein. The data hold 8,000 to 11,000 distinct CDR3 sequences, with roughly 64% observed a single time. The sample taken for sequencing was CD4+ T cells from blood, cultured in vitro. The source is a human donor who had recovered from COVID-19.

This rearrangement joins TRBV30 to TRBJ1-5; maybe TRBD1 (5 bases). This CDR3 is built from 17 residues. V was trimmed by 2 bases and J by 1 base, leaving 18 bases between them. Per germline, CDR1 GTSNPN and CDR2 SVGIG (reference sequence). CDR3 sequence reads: CAWSSREGVVSNQPQHF. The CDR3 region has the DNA TGTGCCTGGAGTTCTAGGGAAGGGGTAGTAAGCAATCAGCCCCAGCATTTT.

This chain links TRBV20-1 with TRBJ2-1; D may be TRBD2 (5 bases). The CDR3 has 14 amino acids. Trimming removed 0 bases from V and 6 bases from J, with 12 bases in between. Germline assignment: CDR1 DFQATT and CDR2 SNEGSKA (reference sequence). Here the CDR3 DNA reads TGCAGTGCTAGAGATCCCGGACTGGGCAATGAGCAGTTCTTC. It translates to CSARDPGLGNEQFF.